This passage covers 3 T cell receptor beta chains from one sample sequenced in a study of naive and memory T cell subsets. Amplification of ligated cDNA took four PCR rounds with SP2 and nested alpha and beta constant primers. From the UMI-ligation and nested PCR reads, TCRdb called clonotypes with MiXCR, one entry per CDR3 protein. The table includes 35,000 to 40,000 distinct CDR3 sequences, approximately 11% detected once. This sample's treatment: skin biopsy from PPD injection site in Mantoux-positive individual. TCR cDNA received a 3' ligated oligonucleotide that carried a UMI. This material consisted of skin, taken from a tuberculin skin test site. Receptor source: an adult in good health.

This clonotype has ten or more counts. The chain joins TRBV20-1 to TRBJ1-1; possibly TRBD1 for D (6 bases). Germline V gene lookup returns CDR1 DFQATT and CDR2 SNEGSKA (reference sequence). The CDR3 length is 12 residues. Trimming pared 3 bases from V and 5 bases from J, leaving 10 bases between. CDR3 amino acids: CSASQGQTEAFF. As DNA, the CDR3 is TGCAGTGCTAGTCAGGGGCAGACTGAAGCTTTCTTT.

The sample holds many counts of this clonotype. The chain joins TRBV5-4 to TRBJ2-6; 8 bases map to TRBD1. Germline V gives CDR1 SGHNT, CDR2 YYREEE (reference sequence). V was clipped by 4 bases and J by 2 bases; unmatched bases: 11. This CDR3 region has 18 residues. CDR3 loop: CASSQLISTGAGANVLTF. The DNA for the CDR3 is TGTGCCAGCAGCCAACTGATTTCGACAGGGGCTGGGGCCAACGTCCTGACTTTC. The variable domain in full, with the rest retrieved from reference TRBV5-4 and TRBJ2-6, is ETGVTQSPTHLIKTRGQQVTLRCSSQSGHNTVSWYQQALGQGPQFIFQYYREEENGRGNFPPRFSGLQFPNYSSELNVNALELDDSALYLCASSQLISTGAGANVLTFGAGSRLTVL.

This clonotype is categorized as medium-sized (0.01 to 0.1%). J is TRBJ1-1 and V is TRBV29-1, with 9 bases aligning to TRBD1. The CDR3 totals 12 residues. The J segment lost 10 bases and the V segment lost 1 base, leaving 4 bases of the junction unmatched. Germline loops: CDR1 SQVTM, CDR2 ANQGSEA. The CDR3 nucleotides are TGCAGCGTTGAAGCAGGACAGGGGACAGCTTTCTTT. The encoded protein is CSVEAGQGTAFF.